This is a list of T cell receptor beta chains from one sample in a study of blood T cell repertoires in COVID-19. This table comes from immunoSEQ multiplex PCR, and its TCRdb copy is limited to in-frame clones, with some not included. The sample includes tens of thousands of clones, roughly 90% seen only once; the top ten take roughly 7.1%. The sample taken for sequencing was peripheral blood. These receptors all come from a human donor in a cohort sampled during active COVID-19. Both conserved end residues are part of each CDR3. Each record gives: V gene, D gene, J gene, CDR3 protein, CDR3 DNA. D genes are given only for firm matches.

TRBV5-1	.	TRBJ1-2	CASSLSTINRGYTF	TGCGCCAGCAGCTTAAGTACAATTAATCGTGGCTACACCTTC
TRBV7-2	TRBD1	TRBJ1-5	CASSPSLGGQGLRSQPQHF	TGTGCCAGCAGCCCCAGCCTCGGGGGACAGGGGTTAAGGAGTCAGCCCCAGCATTTT
TRBV3-1/TRBV3-2	.	TRBJ1-1	CASSQDWASEAFF	TGTGCCAGCAGCCAAGATTGGGCCAGTGAAGCTTTCTTT
TRBV4-1	.	TRBJ2-5	CASSPQSGESLETQYF	TGCGCCAGCAGCCCCCAATCGGGGGAGAGTTTGGAGACCCAGTACTTC
TRBV5-1	TRBD2	TRBJ2-5	CASSISGTSGGGETQYF	TGCGCCAGCAGCATATCCGGGACTAGCGGGGGCGGAGAGACCCAGTACTTC
TRBV5-6	.	TRBJ1-6	CASGDWGNSPLHF	TGTGCCAGCGGGGACTGGGGGAATTCACCCCTCCACTTT
TRBV5-1	TRBD2	TRBJ2-3	CASKPSGITDTQYF	TGCGCCAGCAAACCTAGCGGAATCACAGATACGCAGTATTTT
TRBV4-3	TRBD1	TRBJ2-7	CASSRAGGSYEQYF	TGCGCCAGCAGCAGGGCAGGGGGCTCCTACGAGCAGTACTTC
TRBV18	.	TRBJ2-7	CASSPSDTPYEQYF	TGTGCCAGCTCACCATCGGACACCCCCTACGAGCAGTACTTC
TRBV7-9	TRBD1	TRBJ1-1	CASSFPDRRNTEAFF	TGTGCCAGCAGCTTCCCGGACAGGAGGAACACTGAAGCTTTCTTT
TRBV11-3	.	TRBJ2-2	CASRASGGELFF	TGTGCCAGCAGAGCGTCCGGCGGGGAGCTGTTTTTT
TRBV30	TRBD1	TRBJ1-1	CAWSVTRGYTEAFF	TGTGCCTGGAGTGTCACCAGGGGGTACACTGAAGCTTTCTTT
TRBV7-2	.	TRBJ1-6	CASSLGGRGNSPLHF	TGTGCCAGCAGCTTAGGGGGCAGGGGCAATTCACCCCTCCACTTT
TRBV7-2	.	TRBJ2-7	CASSLMGGEQYF	TGTGCCAGCAGCTTAATGGGGGGCGAGCAGTACTTC
TRBV14	.	TRBJ1-1	CASSQEEGGMPEAFF	TGTGCCAGCAGCCAAGAGGAGGGCGGGATGCCTGAAGCTTTCTTT
TRBV5-6	TRBD1	TRBJ1-4	CASSLSPQGALREKLFF	TGTGCCAGCAGCTTGTCGCCCCAGGGGGCTTTACGGGAAAAACTGTTTTTT
TRBV2	TRBD2	TRBJ2-7	CASRLAREQYF	TGTGCCAGCAGACTAGCGCGCGAGCAGTACTTC
TRBV10-2	.	TRBJ2-7	CASTAQAGSLYEQYF	TGCGCCAGCACCGCCCAGGCAGGGTCTCTTTACGAGCAGTACTTC